A selection of T cell receptor beta chains follows, all from one sample in a study of cytomegalovirus exposure and HLA in healthy donors. Some clones are missing from TCRdb's copy, which holds only in-frame ones; the method was immunoSEQ multiplex PCR. The sample lists tens of thousands of clones, around nine tenths occurring once. Material for sequencing was PBMCs. Every receptor here comes from a woman between 18 and 30 years old in good health and CMV-seropositive. Each CDR3 is given with its conserved first and last residue.

TRBJ2-7 | 18 | TRBV21-1 | CASSKTKGLGGGSYEQYF
TRBJ2-2 | 14 | TRBV10-3 | CAIGTDLNTGELFF
TRBJ1-1 | 13 | TRBV19 | CASSNIDRGNAFF
TRBJ1-1 | 13 | TRBV28 | CASTPPQGGGAFF
TRBJ1-5 | 13 | TRBV19 | CASDGDYNQPQHF
TRBJ2-2 | 15 | TRBV6-1 | CASSGLAGAGGELFF
TRBJ2-6 | 17 | TRBV18 | CASSPGRAPSGANVLTF
TRBJ2-5 | 12 | TRBV7-9 | CASTPGGETQYF
TRBJ1-3 | 13 | TRBV2 | CASSGETGNTIYF
TRBJ1-3 | 16 | TRBV5-1 | CASSPLRGIPGNTIYF
TRBJ2-5 | 19 | TRBV19 | CASSDQGYQRAAVKETQYF
TRBJ2-5 | 14 | TRBV11-2 | CASSLSLIGETQYF
TRBJ1-2 | 18 | TRBV5-6 | CASSLLPNRGRANYGYTF
TRBJ2-7 | 15 | TRBV4-2 | CASSQEGGGVYEQYF
TRBJ1-3 | 15 | TRBV2 | CASSAQGADGNTIYF
TRBJ2-1 | 14 | TRBV5-6 | CASSLGSGGDEQFF